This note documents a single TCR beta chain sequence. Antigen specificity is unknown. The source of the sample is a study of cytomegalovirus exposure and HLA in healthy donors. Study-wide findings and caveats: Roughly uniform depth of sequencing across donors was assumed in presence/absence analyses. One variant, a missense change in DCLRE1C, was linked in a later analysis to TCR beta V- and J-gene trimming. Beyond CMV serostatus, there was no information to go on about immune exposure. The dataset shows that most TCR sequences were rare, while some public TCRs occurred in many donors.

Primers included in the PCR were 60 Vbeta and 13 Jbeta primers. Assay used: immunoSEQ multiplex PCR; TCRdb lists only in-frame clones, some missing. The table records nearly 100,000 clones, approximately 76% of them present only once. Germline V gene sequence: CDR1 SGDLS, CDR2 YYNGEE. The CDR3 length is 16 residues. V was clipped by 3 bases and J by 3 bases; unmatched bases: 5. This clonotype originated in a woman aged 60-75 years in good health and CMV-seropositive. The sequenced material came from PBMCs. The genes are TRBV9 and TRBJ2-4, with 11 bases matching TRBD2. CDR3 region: CASSAGLAGHKNIQYF. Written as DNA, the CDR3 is TGTGCCAGCAGCGCTGGACTAGCGGGCCACAAAAACATTCAGTACTTC.